A single sample is the source of the 23 T cell receptor beta chains below, sequenced in a study of CXCR3-negative and CXCR3-positive naive CD8 T cells. Overall study results and limits: Hydrophobicity was higher for TRB CDR3s found in CXCR3-positive naive cells than in CXCR3-negative naive cells.

Preparation of TRB cDNA libraries relied on 5' RACE carrying UMI labels. Reprocessing the 5' RACE reads, TCRdb reports a single entry for every CDR3 protein and omits DNA. The repertoire shows nearly 110,000 distinct CDR3 sequences; the top ten hold around 0.4%. These TCRs' antigens remain unknown. Sequenced sample: naive CXCR3+ CD8+ T cells from blood. The subset is: CD45RO-CCR7+CD27+CD95- naive CD8+ T cells expressing CXCR3 (TNR3+). These receptor sequences come from a human donor in good health. Some clones in this sample may be carry-over from other donors' samples.

This sequence joins TRBV6-5 and TRBJ1-1. Germline CDR1 reads MNHEY; CDR2 reads SVGAGI. The CDR3 consists of 13 residues. The CDR3 here is CASSLTDNTEAFF.

V and J are TRBV5-1 and TRBJ2-1. CDR3 length: 14 amino acids. Germline values: CDR1 SGHRS, CDR2 YFSETQ. The CDR3 sequence is CASSFAPEYNEQFF.

The chain combines TRBV7-9 with TRBJ1-1. CDR1 SEHNR and CDR2 FQNEAQ come from the germline V gene (reference sequence). The CDR3 runs 14 residues. CDR3 sequence: CASSLGVGDTEAFF.

CDR3 in amino acids: CASSSEADRGVPNYGYTF. The chain uses TRBV7-9 and TRBJ1-2; there is no DNA to check the TCRdb D call of TRBD1. CDR1 and CDR2 from the germline V gene are SEHNR and FQNEAQ (reference sequence). This CDR3 spans 18 amino acids.

V usage is TRBV18 and J usage is TRBJ2-2. Germline V gene data show CDR1 as KGHSH and CDR2 as LQKENI. The CDR3 loop spans 13 amino acids. The CDR3 sequence: CASSPRNTGELFF.

The gene calls are TRBV7-9 and TRBJ2-1. The germline V gene has CDR1 SEHNR and CDR2 FQNEAQ (reference sequence). This CDR3 region has 14 residues. This chain's CDR3 is CASSLMSEFPEQFF.

The CDR3 reads CASSPLLQGADLGYTF. This chain uses TRBV7-9 with TRBJ1-2; TCRdb lists TRBD1, though no DNA is available to test this call. Germline V gives CDR1 SEHNR, CDR2 FQNEAQ (reference sequence). The CDR3 sequence is 16 residues long.

The chain recombines TRBV15 with TRBJ1-1; the D gene TCRdb calls, TRBD1, cannot be checked with no DNA. The CDR3 totals 14 residues. Germline loops: CDR1 LNHNV, CDR2 YYDKDF (reference sequence). Here the CDR3 reads CATSGDRDGTEAFF.

This chain links TRBV28 with TRBJ1-3; TCRdb designates TRBD1, a call that cannot be tested without DNA. CDR1 and CDR2 (germline): MDHEN, SYDVKM. This CDR3 contains 15 residues. The CDR3 here is CASSPQTVSGNTIYF.

The chain recombines TRBV6-2 or TRBV6-3 with TRBJ2-7; absent DNA, TCRdb's TRBD2 call cannot be checked. CDR1 is MNHEY and CDR2 is SVGEGT in the germline V gene. This CDR3 has 14 amino acids. The CDR3 here is CASSPGLDIHEQYF.

This chain uses TRBV10-3 with TRBJ2-2. Germline CDR1 ENHRY, CDR2 SYGVKD. CDR3 size: 14 residues. This CDR3 reads CAISESENTGELFF.

The V and J genes are TRBV7-6 and TRBJ2-7; the TCRdb call, TRBD1, lacks DNA for checking. CDR1 is SGHVS and CDR2 is FNYEAQ in the germline V gene. The CDR3 has 14 amino acids. CDR3: CATSRGQGSHEQYF.

The chain uses TRBV6-5 and TRBJ2-1; TCRdb calls TRBD1, which cannot be checked without DNA. Germline-derived CDR1 and CDR2 are MNHEY and SVGAGI. This CDR3 comprises 13 residues. CDR3 loop: CASNDEGDNEQFF.

The CDR3 region is CASSWPPRQTGSSYEQYF. The chain uses TRBV7-8 and TRBJ2-7; TCRdb's D call, TRBD2, is unchecked because there is no DNA. The CDR3 totals 18 residues. Germline lookup yields CDR1 SGHVS and CDR2 FQNEAQ. Filled out from reference TRBV7-8 and TRBJ2-7, the complete variable domain reads GAGVSQSPRYKVAKRGQDVALRCDPISGHVSLFWYQQALGQGPEFLTYFQNEAQLDKSGLPSDRFFAERPEGSVSTLKIQRTQQEDSAVYLCASSWPPRQTGSSYEQYFGPGTRLTVT.

The V call is TRBV29-1, the J call TRBJ2-7; the TCRdb D gene call, TRBD2, has no DNA to confirm it. From germline, CDR1 is SQVTM and CDR2 ANQGSEA. The CDR3 totals 12 residues. CDR3 in amino acids: CSVGAGGYEQYF.

The chain carries TRBV27 and TRBJ2-7. Looked up from germline, CDR1 is MNHEY and CDR2 is SMNVEV (reference sequence). The CDR3 totals 13 residues. The CDR3 spells CASSRGPSYEQYF.

The chain couples TRBV5-5 to TRBJ1-1; lacking DNA, the TRBD1 call made by TCRdb goes unchecked. There are 12 residues in the CDR3. Germline V gives CDR1 SGHKS, CDR2 YYEKEE (reference sequence). The CDR3 sequence is CASSSGQVEAFF.

This chain uses TRBV4-1 with TRBJ2-7; TCRdb names TRBD1, which stays unverified in the absence of DNA. This CDR3 spans 17 amino acids. Germline CDR1 is MGHRA and CDR2 is YSYEKL. CDR3: CASSQGPPGTSTYEQYF.

The chain has TRBV7-9 and TRBJ2-7; as DNA is missing, the TRBD1 call by TCRdb cannot be tested. CDR1 and CDR2 (germline): SEHNR, FQNEAQ (reference sequence). This CDR3 has 13 residues. CDR3 in amino acids: CASSSRDPYEQYF.

The chain couples TRBV11-2 to TRBJ1-3; absent DNA, TCRdb's TRBD1 call cannot be checked. This CDR3 is built from 18 residues. Germline-derived CDR1 and CDR2 are SGHAT and FQNNGV. The chain's CDR3 is CASSRPNYDPGSGNTIYF.

The chain couples TRBV29-1 to TRBJ2-3. There are 14 residues in the CDR3. Germline-derived CDR1 and CDR2 are SQVTM and ANQGSEA. CDR3: CSVERGERTDTQYF.

The chain uses TRBV7-6 and TRBJ2-7; no DNA is available, so the TRBD2 call from TCRdb remains unchecked. The CDR3 is made up of 15 amino acids. The germline CDR1 and CDR2 sequences are SGHVS and FNYEAQ. CDR3 protein: CASSSQSTRGDEQYF.

V and J are TRBV13 and TRBJ2-3; TCRdb names TRBD1, which stays unverified in the absence of DNA. This CDR3 is built from 15 residues. Germline V gene data show CDR1 as PRHDT and CDR2 as FYEKMQ (reference sequence). This CDR3 is CASSSGAGRTDTQYF.